This is a list of T cell receptor beta chains from one sample in a study of blood T cell repertoires in COVID-19. Measured with immunoSEQ multiplex PCR; TCRdb has only the in-frame clones, and not every one. The sample holds approximately 130,000 clones, approximately 77% seen once. Sequenced sample: peripheral blood. These receptors came from a man aged 80 or over with acute or convalescent COVID-19. Each CDR3 is given with its conserved first and last residue. The D gene is left open where the match is weak. Size is stated for part of the rows, as once, few or many counts, or as a class when the clone is expanded.

CDR3 DNA,CDR3 protein,D gene,V gene,J gene,clone size
TGTGCCAGCGACGAGACGGGGGGCTGGCCCTACGAGCAGTACTTC,CASDETGGWPYEQYF,-,TRBV6-5,TRBJ2-7,-
TGTGCCAGCAGCGGGGACAGGGATTACACTGAAGCTTTCTTT,CASSGDRDYTEAFF,-,TRBV21-1,TRBJ1-1,-
TGTGCCAGCAGTTCCCCCGGGTCGTTCGGCACAGATACGCAGTATTTT,CASSSPGSFGTDTQYF,-,TRBV28,TRBJ2-3,-
TGCGCCAGCACACTAGGGGAGGTGGGCTATGGCTACACCTTC,CASTLGEVGYGYTF,-,TRBV5-1,TRBJ1-2,-
TGTGCCAGCAGGGGACTCACCGGGGGGCTGTTTTTT,CASRGLTGGLFF,-,TRBV5-6,TRBJ2-2,-
TGTGCCAGCAGCCATTATACTACAGGGGACGGAGAAAAACTGTTTTTT,CASSHYTTGDGEKLFF,TRBD1,TRBV3-1/TRBV3-2,TRBJ1-4,-
TGCGCCAGCAGCCAAGGGGGTCTGGGGAGTAAGAACACTGAAGCTTTCTTT,CASSQGGLGSKNTEAFF,-,TRBV4-1,TRBJ1-1,few
TGTGCCAGCAGCTACAAGAGAGCGGCCTACGAGCAGTACTTC,CASSYKRAAYEQYF,-,TRBV11-2,TRBJ2-7,-
TGTGCCAGCAGCCCCACCGGGACAGGGGTCCACGAGCAGTACTTC,CASSPTGTGVHEQYF,TRBD1,TRBV7-2,TRBJ2-7,-
TGTGCCAGCAGTTTAAGGCGGGGAGAGAACTATGGCTACACCTTC,CASSLRRGENYGYTF,-,TRBV27,TRBJ1-2,-
TGTGCCAGCAGCTTCACAGGGGGAAGCACCGGGGAGCTGTTTTTT,CASSFTGGSTGELFF,TRBD1,TRBV5-4,TRBJ2-2,-
TGCGCCAGCAGCTTGGCCGTGGGGGCCCTCAACGAGCAGTACTTC,CASSLAVGALNEQYF,-,TRBV5-1,TRBJ2-7,-
TGTGCCAGCAGCCCCCTAGGGGGACAGGGCCTGGGTGGCTACACCTTC,CASSPLGGQGLGGYTF,TRBD1,TRBV4-2,TRBJ1-2,-
TGTGCCAGCAGCCCCGGGTCGTGGCGTTACTCCTACAATGAGCAGTTCTTC,CASSPGSWRYSYNEQFF,-,TRBV11-2,TRBJ2-1,few
TGTGCCAGCAGCCGTACTAGCGGGAGTTACAATGAGCAGTTCTTC,CASSRTSGSYNEQFF,TRBD2,TRBV5-5,TRBJ2-1,-
TGCAGTGCTAGTGGAGGGGGTTGGTGGCAGCCCCAGCATTTT,CSASGGGWWQPQHF,-,TRBV20-1,TRBJ1-5,-
TGTGCCAGCAGTGAAGGAGTGGATACGCAGTATTTT,CASSEGVDTQYF,-,TRBV25-1,TRBJ2-3,-
TGTGCCAGCTGCGGGGGGATCTTGGAGACCCAGTACTTC,CASCGGILETQYF,TRBD2,TRBV28,TRBJ2-5,-
TGTGCCAGCAGCTCCGGTCTCCAGCCCCAGCATTTT,CASSSGLQPQHF,-,TRBV5-6,TRBJ1-5,few
TGCGCCAGCAGCCTACGGACTAGCGGGGCAAGTTCTAGCACAGATACGCAGTATTTT,CASSLRTSGASSSTDTQYF,TRBD2,TRBV4-1,TRBJ2-3,once
TGTGCCAGCAAGAGAGGGCAGGTTTCCCCGGGGGAGCAGTACTTC,CASKRGQVSPGEQYF,-,TRBV7-2,TRBJ2-7,-
TGCAGCGCCCAACGGACAGTTCCGAACACCGGGGAGCTGTTTTTT,CSAQRTVPNTGELFF,-,TRBV29-1,TRBJ2-2,-
TGTGCCAGCAGCGGGAGACCGGGCGAGCAGTACTTC,CASSGRPGEQYF,-,TRBV3-1/TRBV3-2,TRBJ2-7,many
TGTGCCATCAGCCCGTCCCGGGACAGGGATGGCTACACCTTC,CAISPSRDRDGYTF,TRBD1,TRBV10-3,TRBJ1-2,-
TGTGCCAGTAGTCCCCGAGCCGGGACAGGGAGAAACTTAAATCAGCCCCAGCATTTT,CASSPRAGTGRNLNQPQHF,TRBD1,TRBV19,TRBJ1-5,few
TGTGCCAGCAGCAGGACAGGGATGAATGAGCAGTTCTTC,CASSRTGMNEQFF,TRBD1,TRBV5-4,TRBJ2-1,-
TGTGCCAGCAGCACTCCAGGGGCCGGGGGCACAGATACGCAGTATTTT,CASSTPGAGGTDTQYF,-,TRBV5-4,TRBJ2-3,-
TGTGCCAGCAGCCTCCGGGTCCTAAACACTGAAGCTTTCTTT,CASSLRVLNTEAFF,-,TRBV7-2,TRBJ1-1,-
TGTGCCAGCAGTACCGAAGGCAGGGGATTCTACGAGCAGTACTTC,CASSTEGRGFYEQYF,-,TRBV11-3,TRBJ2-7,-
TGTGCCAGCAGTTTGAGCTCCACCTATGGCTACACCTTC,CASSLSSTYGYTF,-,TRBV12-3/TRBV12-4,TRBJ1-2,-
TGTGCCAGCGGAACAGGGTATGGCTACACCTTC,CASGTGYGYTF,-,TRBV25-1,TRBJ1-2,-
TGTGCCAGTCACCCGGGGGGTTCTAACTATGGCTACACCTTC,CASHPGGSNYGYTF,-,TRBV28,TRBJ1-2,-
TGTGCCAGCAGTTTCTCAGGGGCCACCGGGGAGCTGTTTTTT,CASSFSGATGELFF,-,TRBV28,TRBJ2-2,-
TGTGCCAGCAGTGAAGACCTCTCCCGGGACAGTGGTATTGGCGAGCAGTACTTC,CASSEDLSRDSGIGEQYF,TRBD1,TRBV2,TRBJ2-7,few
TGTGCCAGCAGCCCCCTGCAGTATGAGCAGTTCTTC,CASSPLQYEQFF,-,TRBV11-2,TRBJ2-1,-
TGTGCCAGCAGTAGCGGGGGGGCCGTCTACAATGAGCAGTTCTTC,CASSSGGAVYNEQFF,TRBD2,TRBV3-1/TRBV3-2,TRBJ2-1,-
TGTGCCAGCAGCCAGGGACTAGGCCCCAACACAGATACGCAGTATTTT,CASSQGLGPNTDTQYF,TRBD2,TRBV3-1/TRBV3-2,TRBJ2-3,-
TGTGCCAGCAGCTTCACGGGGGAAGAGACCCAGTACTTC,CASSFTGEETQYF,-,TRBV5-4,TRBJ2-5,-
TGTGCCAGCAGTTCGCCAGGGAATTCCTACGAGCAGTACTTC,CASSSPGNSYEQYF,-,TRBV28,TRBJ2-7,-
TGTGCCAGAAGCTGTGGCGGACAGGGTTTTTCTTGGTCATCTTATGGCTACACCTTC,CARSCGGQGFSWSSYGYTF,-,TRBV7-5,TRBJ1-2,few
TGTGCCAGCAGCCAGGGGGCAGGGAGAGTCATGGCACCCCTCCACTTT,CASSQGAGRVMAPLHF,-,TRBV3-1/TRBV3-2,TRBJ1-6,-